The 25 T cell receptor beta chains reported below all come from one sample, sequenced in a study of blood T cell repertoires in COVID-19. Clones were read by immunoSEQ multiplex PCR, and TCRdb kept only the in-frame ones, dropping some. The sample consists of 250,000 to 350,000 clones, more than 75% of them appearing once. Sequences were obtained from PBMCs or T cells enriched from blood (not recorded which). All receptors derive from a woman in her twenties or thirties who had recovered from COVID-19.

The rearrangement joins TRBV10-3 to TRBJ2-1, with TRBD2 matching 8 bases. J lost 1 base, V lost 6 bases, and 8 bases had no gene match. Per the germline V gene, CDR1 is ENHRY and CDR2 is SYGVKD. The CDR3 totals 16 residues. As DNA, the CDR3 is TGTGCCATCAGGGGTACCGGACTAGCATCCTACAATGAGCAGTTCTTC. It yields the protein CAIRGTGLASYNEQFF.

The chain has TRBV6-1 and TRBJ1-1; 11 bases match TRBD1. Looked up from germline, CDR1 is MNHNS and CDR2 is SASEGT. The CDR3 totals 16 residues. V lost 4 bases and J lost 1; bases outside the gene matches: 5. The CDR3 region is CASSVGQGARNTEAFF. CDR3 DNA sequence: TGTGCCAGCAGTGTAGGACAGGGGGCGAGGAACACTGAAGCTTTCTTT.

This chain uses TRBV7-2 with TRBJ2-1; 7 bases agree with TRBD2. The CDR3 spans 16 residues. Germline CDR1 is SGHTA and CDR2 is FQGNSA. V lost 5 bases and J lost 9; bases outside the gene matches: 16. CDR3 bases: TGTGCCAGCAGCCGGCGGGGAATAGCGGGTAAACTTGAGCAGTTCTTC. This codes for CASSRRGIAGKLEQFF.

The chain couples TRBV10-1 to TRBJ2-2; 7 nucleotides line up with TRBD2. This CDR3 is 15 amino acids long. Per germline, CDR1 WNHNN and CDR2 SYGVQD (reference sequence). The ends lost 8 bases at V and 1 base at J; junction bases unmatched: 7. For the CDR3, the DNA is TGCGCCAGCCTTGGGGAGCGGGGGAACACCGGGGAGCTGTTTTTT. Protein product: CASLGERGNTGELFF.

The CDR3 nucleotides read TGTGCCAGCAGTACCCAGGGGTCGAGGAATTCACCCCTCCACTTT. The encoded protein is CASSTQGSRNSPLHF. This chain links TRBV2 with TRBJ1-6; tentatively, D is TRBD1 (6 bases). V dropped 5 bases and J dropped 7 bases, with 15 bases sitting between them. Germline V gene lookup returns CDR1 SNHLY and CDR2 FYNNEI. The length of the CDR3 is 15 residues.

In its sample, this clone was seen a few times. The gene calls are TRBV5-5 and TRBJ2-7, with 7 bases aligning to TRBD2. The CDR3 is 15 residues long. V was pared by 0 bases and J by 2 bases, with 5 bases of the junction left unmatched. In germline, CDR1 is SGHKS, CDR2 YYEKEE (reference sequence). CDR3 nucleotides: TGTGCCAGCAGCTTGGCTGGGAGGGGTACCTACGAGCAGTACTTC. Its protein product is CASSLAGRGTYEQYF. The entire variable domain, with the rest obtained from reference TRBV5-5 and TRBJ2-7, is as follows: DAGVTQSPTHLIKTRGQQVTLRCSPISGHKSVSWYQQVLGQGPQFIFQYYEKEERGRGNFPDRFSARQFPNYSSELNVNALLLGDSALYLCASSLAGRGTYEQYFGPGTRLTVT.

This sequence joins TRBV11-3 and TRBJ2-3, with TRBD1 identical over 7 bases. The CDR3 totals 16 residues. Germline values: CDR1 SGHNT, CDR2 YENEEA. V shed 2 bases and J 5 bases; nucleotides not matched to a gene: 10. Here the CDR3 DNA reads TGTGCCAGCAGCTTATTGGAAGGGGGCCGGGGAGATACGCAGTATTTT. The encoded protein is CASSLLEGGRGDTQYF.

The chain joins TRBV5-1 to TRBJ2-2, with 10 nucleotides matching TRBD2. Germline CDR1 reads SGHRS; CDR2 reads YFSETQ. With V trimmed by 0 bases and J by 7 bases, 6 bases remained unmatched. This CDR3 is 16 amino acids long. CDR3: CASSLVAGGPLGELFF. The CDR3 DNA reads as TGCGCCAGCAGCTTGGTAGCGGGGGGCCCCCTCGGGGAGCTGTTTTTT.

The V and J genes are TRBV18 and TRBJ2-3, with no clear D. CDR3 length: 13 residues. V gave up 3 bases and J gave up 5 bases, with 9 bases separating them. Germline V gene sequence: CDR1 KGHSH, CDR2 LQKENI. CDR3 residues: CASSPTSGDTQYF. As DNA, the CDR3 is TGTGCCAGCTCACCGACGTCAGGAGATACGCAGTATTTT.

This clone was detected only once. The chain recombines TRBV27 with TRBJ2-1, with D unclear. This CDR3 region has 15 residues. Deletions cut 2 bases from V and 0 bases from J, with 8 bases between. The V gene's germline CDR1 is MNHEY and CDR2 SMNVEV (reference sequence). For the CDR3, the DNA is TGTGCCAGCAGTTTAGAGCGATACTCCTACAATGAGCAGTTCTTC. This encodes CASSLERYSYNEQFF.

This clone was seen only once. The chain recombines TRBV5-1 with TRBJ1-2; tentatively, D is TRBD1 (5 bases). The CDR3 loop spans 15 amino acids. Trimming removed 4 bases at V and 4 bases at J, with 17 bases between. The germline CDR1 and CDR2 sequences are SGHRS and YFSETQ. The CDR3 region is CASSGGTTATYGYTF. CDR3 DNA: TGCGCCAGCAGCGGCGGGACCACAGCAACCTATGGCTACACCTTC. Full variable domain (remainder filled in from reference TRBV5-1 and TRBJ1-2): KAGVTQTPRYLIKTRGQQVTLSCSPISGHRSVSWYQQTPGQGLQFLFEYFSETQRNKGNFPGRFSGRQFSNSRSEMNVSTLELGDSALYLCASSGGTTATYGYTFGSGTRLTVV.

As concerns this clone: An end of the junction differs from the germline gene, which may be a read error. CDR3 nucleotide sequence: TGTGCCAGCAGCTACGGACTAGCGGGGGGGCTGTTTTTT. Residues: CASSYGLAGGLFF. V usage is TRBV7-9 and J usage is TRBJ2-2; 14 bases match TRBD2. Germline V gene data show CDR1 as SEHNR and CDR2 as FQNEAQ (reference sequence). CDR3 length equals 13 residues.

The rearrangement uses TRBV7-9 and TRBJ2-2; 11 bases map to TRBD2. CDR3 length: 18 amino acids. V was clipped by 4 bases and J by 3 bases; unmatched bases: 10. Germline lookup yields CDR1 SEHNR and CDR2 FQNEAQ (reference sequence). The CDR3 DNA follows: TGTGCCAGCAGCTCCCAACCGGGACTAGCGGATTACACCGGGGAGCTGTTTTTT. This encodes CASSSQPGLADYTGELFF.

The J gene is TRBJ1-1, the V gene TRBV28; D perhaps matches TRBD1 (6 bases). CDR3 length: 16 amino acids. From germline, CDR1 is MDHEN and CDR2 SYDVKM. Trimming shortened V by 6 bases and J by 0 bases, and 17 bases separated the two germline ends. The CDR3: CASRVGGRYMNTEAFF. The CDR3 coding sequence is TGTGCCAGCAGAGTAGGGGGACGTTACATGAACACTGAAGCTTTCTTT.

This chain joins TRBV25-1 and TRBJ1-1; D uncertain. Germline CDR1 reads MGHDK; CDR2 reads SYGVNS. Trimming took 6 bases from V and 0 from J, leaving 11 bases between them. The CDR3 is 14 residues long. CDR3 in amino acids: CASSLDFMNTEAFF. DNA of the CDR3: TGTGCCAGCAGCCTAGACTTTATGAACACTGAAGCTTTCTTT.

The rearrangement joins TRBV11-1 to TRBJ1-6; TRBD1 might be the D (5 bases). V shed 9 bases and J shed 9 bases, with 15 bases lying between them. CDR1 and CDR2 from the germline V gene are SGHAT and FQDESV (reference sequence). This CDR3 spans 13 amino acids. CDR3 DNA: TGTGCCAGTAAGGGGCCGGATGCTTCACCCCTCCACTTT. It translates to CASKGPDASPLHF.

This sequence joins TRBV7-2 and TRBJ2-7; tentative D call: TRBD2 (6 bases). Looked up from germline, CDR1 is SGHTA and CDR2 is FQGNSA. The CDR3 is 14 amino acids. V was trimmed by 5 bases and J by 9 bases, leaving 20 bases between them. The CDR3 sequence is CASSPAGPPARQYF. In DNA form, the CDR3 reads TGTGCCAGCAGCCCAGCGGGCCCCCCGGCCAGGCAGTACTTC.

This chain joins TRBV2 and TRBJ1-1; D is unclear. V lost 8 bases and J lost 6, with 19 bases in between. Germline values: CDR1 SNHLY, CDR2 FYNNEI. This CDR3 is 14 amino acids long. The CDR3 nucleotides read TGTGCCAGCCACAGTGTATCCGGATACGCTGAAGCTTTCTTT. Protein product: CASHSVSGYAEAFF.

CDR3 in DNA: TGTGCCAGCAGTCCCGGTTCACCCCTCCACTTT. Translation gives CASSPGSPLHF. The genes are TRBV6-1 and TRBJ1-6; unclear D gene. CDR1 is MNHNS, CDR2 SASEGT, per germline. Trimming removed 5 bases at V and 9 bases at J, with 5 bases between. CDR3 length: 11 residues.

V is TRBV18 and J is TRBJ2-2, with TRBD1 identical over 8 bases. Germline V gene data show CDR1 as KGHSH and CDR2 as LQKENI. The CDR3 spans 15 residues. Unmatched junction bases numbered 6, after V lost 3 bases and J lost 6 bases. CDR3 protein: CASSPQTGEAGELFF. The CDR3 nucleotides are TGTGCCAGCTCACCCCAGACAGGGGAAGCCGGGGAGCTGTTTTTT.

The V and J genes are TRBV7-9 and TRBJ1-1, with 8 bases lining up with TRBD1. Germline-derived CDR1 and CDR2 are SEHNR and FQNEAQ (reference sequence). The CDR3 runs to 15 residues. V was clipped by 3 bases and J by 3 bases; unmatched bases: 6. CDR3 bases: TGTGCCAGCAGCTTCGGACAGGGAGGGGACACTGAAGCTTTCTTT. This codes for CASSFGQGGDTEAFF.

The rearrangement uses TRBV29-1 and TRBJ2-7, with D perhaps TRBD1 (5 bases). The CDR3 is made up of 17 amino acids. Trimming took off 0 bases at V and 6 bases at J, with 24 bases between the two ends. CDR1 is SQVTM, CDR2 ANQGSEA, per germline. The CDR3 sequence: CSVEDLSPSARAAEQYF. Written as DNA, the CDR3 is TGCAGCGTTGAAGATCTATCCCCTTCGGCCAGGGCAGCCGAGCAGTACTTC.

The CDR3 DNA is TGCGCCAGCAGCTTGGAAGCGGACAGGGTTCCTCTCGAGCAGTACTTC. It translates to CASSLEADRVPLEQYF. This chain links TRBV5-1 with TRBJ2-7; TRBD1 matches at 8 bases. V dropped 0 bases and J dropped 6; count of bases not matched to a gene: 11. Germline lookup yields CDR1 SGHRS and CDR2 YFSETQ. The CDR3 totals 16 residues.

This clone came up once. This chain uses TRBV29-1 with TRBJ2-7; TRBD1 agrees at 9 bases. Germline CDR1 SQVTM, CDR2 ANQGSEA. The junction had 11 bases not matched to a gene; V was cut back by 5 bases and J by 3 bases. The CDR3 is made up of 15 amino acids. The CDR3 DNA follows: TGCAGCGTTAATCACCGGGACAGGGTAAGCTACGAGCAGTACTTC. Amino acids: CSVNHRDRVSYEQYF.

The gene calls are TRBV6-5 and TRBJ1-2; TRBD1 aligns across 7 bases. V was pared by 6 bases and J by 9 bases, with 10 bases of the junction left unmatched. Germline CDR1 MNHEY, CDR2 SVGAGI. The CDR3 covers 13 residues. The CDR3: CASRAPGQPSYTF. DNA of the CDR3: TGTGCCAGCAGGGCCCCGGGACAGCCTAGCTACACCTTC.